This TCR beta chain was observed in a study of T cell responses to AZD1222 COVID-19 vaccine (dated by TCRdb to 2020 to 2023). For the study in its entirety: AZD1222 recipients whose second dose came at about 4 weeks and those whose second dose came at about 12 weeks were combined into one group, since spike-specific TCR depth and breadth did not differ between the two schedules. A total of 233 trial participants underwent TCR sequencing, of whom 207 received two doses of AZD1222 and roughly 25 received two doses of the MenACWY control vaccine. Trial participants were enrolled by age into subgroups of 18-55, 56-69 and 70-plus years, and approximately 150, 30 and 60 TCR-sequenced participants, respectively, were included in these subgroups.

The CDR3 regions of human TCRbeta chains were analyzed by immunosequencing. The authors' analysis ran thus. TCRs in the repertoires were compared against a reference library of SARS-CoV-2-specific TCRs that had been generated with the MIRA antigen-specificity platform. Breadth was defined as the fraction of unique TCRs that were SARS-CoV-2-associated. Depth was defined as the fraction of total T cells that were SARS-CoV-2-associated. Using the MIRA data, every spike-specific TCR was mapped to the spike region that the TCR reacted to and assigned to either a CD4 or a CD8 class. Log10-transformed breadth and depth values were compared by one-way ANOVA with Sidak's multiple comparisons tests. TCRdb provides this immuneACCESS table in a form limited to in-frame rearrangements. Some clones are lacking; in checked studies, under half of them reflect an unresolved V gene, and why the rest are absent is not known. V and J calls and clone size are copied from that table; D and trimming were computed from the DNA. Present in this sample are more than 100,000 clones, more than 75% of which were seen just once. The ten largest clones add up to 0.95% to 1.5% of the sample.

According to the study, the label for this sample's time point signals: baseline before first vaccination. Samples from vaccinated people were obtained from the UK trials COV001 and COV002, which included a single-blind randomized controlled phase 2/3 trial of AZD1222 (ChAdOx1 nCoV-19) in healthy adults. For TCRbeta chain sequencing, PBMC samples were collected from trial participants at day 0 and at day 28 after the second dose. This clone was counted once. What this receptor recognizes is not known. No clone much larger than this one lies a single base away; base qualities are absent. Summary of the overall study and its limitations: Spike-specific TCR breadth and depth rose significantly after two AZD1222 doses compared with day 0 and with MenACWY recipients. Because no day 14 peak-response samples were available, repertoires were characterized only after the peak T cell response. Most participants were white British and females outnumbered males, and the authors suggested that clonal diversity may have been underestimated. The whole spike protein was spanned by vaccine-associated CD4 TCRs, and dominant responses were seen in regions 160-218 and 743-854. Epitopes outside the regions mutated in the B.1.351 and B.1.1.7 variants were reportedly recognized by nearly half of the unique spike-specific TCRs. Conclusions about previously exposed vaccinees are limited, since just five to seven AZD1222 recipients were seropositive for SARS-CoV-2 at baseline. In the small 56-69-year group, the increase in depth fell short of significance, most likely because of low power.

The CDR3 sequence holds 14 residues, the cysteine and phenylalanine included. Only CDR3 DNA remains: 42 bases, in frame from the first base. CDR1 LNHDA and CDR2 SQIVND were looked up in the germline V gene (reference sequence). Unmatched junction bases come to 0, with V trimmed by 3 bases and J by 0 bases. The sample in question was peripheral blood, obtained on day 0 of AZD1222 vaccination. The chain joins TRBV19 to TRBJ2-7; 9 central nucleotides agree with TRBD1. This TCR was recovered from an adult in good health. CDR3 protein: CASSMGQGSYEQYF. DNA sequence: TGTGCCAGTAGTATGGGACAGGGCTCCTACGAGCAGTACTTC. With the portions outside the CDR3 filled from the reference TRBV19 and TRBJ2-7 genes, the complete variable region becomes DGGITQSPKYLFRKEGQNVTLSCEQNLNHDAMYWYRQDPGQGLRLIYYSQIVNDFQKGDIAEGYSVSREKKESFPLTVTSAQKNPTAFYLCASSMGQGSYEQYFGPGTRLTVT.